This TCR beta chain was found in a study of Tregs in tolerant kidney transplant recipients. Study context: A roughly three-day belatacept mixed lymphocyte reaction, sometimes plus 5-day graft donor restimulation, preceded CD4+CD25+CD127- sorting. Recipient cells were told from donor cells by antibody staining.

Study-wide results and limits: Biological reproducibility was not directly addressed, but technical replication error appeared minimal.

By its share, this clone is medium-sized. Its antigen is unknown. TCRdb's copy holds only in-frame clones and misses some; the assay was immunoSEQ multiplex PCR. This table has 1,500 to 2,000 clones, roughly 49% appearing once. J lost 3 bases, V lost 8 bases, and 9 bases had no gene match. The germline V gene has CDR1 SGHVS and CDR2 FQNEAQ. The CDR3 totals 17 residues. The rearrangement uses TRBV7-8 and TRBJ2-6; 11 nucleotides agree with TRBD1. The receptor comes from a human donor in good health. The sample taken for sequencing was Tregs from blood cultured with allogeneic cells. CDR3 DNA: TGTGCCAGCGGCCGGACAGGGGGCGCTTTTGGGGCCAACGTCCTGACTTTC. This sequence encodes CASGRTGGAFGANVLTF.